This T cell receptor beta chain is drawn from a study of tissue T cells after allogeneic stem cell transplantation. Notes on the study in general: Alloreactivity or antigen specificity of tissue TCRs was not determined; some clones might be host cells. Motif-based clustering found tissue-specific repertoire signatures shared across patients, though few clones were shared.

The V end lost 3 bases, the J end lost 0 bases, and 10 bases lay between the germline ends. The CDR3 spans 15 residues. In germline, CDR1 is KGHPV, CDR2 FQNQEV (reference sequence). Described time point: mouse harvest day 14 after allogeneic transplant. Tail vein injection delivered 10^7 T-cell-depleted bone marrow cells and 10^6 splenic CD5+ T cells. Tissues came from B6→BALB/c major-mismatch GVHD mice at day 7 or 14. Using immunoSEQ multiplex PCR, the repertoire was profiled, and TCRdb retains in-frame clones only, with some absent. The data contain just over 3,000 clones, roughly 44% of them singletons. Concerning this clone: The antigen remains undetermined. The genes and germline here are from mouse. From the germline J gene comes the end of the CDR3, since the read stops 1 residue before it.

The sequence derives from a female BALB/c mouse given C57BL/6 T cells with graft-versus-host disease after an allogeneic hematopoietic cell transplant. The sequencing sample was made of gut tissue. The J gene is TRBJ2-5, the V gene TRBV26; perhaps TRBD1 as D (6 bases). The sequenced CDR3 bases are TGTGCCAGCAGTCTCCGGACAGTTAACCAAGACACCCAGTAC. Protein product: CASSLRTVNQDTQY. The full-length CDR3 reads as CASSLRTVNQDTQYF. Supplemented by reference TRBV26 and TRBJ2-5, the full variable domain reads NSKVIQTPRYLVKGQGQKAKMRCIPEKGHPVVFWYQQNKNNEFKFLINFQNQEVLQQIDMTEKRFSAECPSNSPCSLEIQSSEAGDSALYLCASSLRTVNQDTQYFGPGTRLLVL.